Listed below are T cell receptor beta chains from one sample, sequenced in a study of read filtering for tumor transcriptome and immune sequencing. TCRdb ran MiXCR on the reads and lists one entry per CDR3 protein. This table has some 41,000 distinct CDR3 sequences, around 13% appearing once. Sequencing was performed on a population of CD138-negative cells sorted from bone marrow. The receptor set was obtained from a donor at least 40 years old with multiple myeloma. CDR3s include the opening cysteine and the closing phenylalanine or tryptophan. Each record gives: D gene, J gene, V gene, clone size, CDR3 protein, CDR3 DNA. The D gene is left open where the match is weak. Expanded clones get a size class; other rows say once, few or many, or leave the size out.

>NA|TRBJ2-7|TRBV13|many
CASSRYQSSYEQYF
TGTGCCAGCAGCCGTTACCAGAGCTCCTACGAGCAGTACTTC
>NA|TRBJ1-5|TRBV6-8|once
CASSMLEGGRGPQHF
TGCGCCAGCAGTATGTTAGAGGGGGGCAGGGGGCCCCAGCATTTT
>TRBD1|TRBJ2-1|TRBV3-1|once
CASSRWLDRESYNEQFF
TGTGCCAGCAGCCGTTGGCTCGACAGGGAGTCCTACAATGAGCAGTTCTTC
>NA|TRBJ2-3|TRBV20-1|many
CSAGTDTQYF
TGCAGTGCCGGCACAGATACGCAGTATTTT
>TRBD2|TRBJ2-2|TRBV7-2|many
CASSQAGVAGELFF
TGTGCCAGCAGCCAGGCGGGAGTGGCCGGGGAGCTGTTTTTT
>TRBD2|TRBJ2-1|TRBV6-5|many
CASSKLAGGDNEQFF
TGTGCCAGCAGTAAATTAGCGGGAGGAGACAATGAGCAGTTCTTC
>TRBD1|TRBJ1-5|TRBV30|many
CAWSETGGLEPQHF
TGTGCCTGGAGTGAGACAGGGGGCCTGGAGCCCCAGCATTTT
>TRBD2|TRBJ2-1|TRBV20-1|many
CSAEGLAGGSDNEQFF
TGCAGTGCCGAGGGGCTAGCGGGAGGGTCCGACAATGAGCAGTTCTTC
>NA|TRBJ2-4|TRBV20-1|NA
CSARSPGRNIQYF
TGCAGTGCTAGATCGCCCGGCCGAAACATTCAGTACTTC
>NA|TRBJ2-7|TRBV20-1|many
CSATRGDSDGEQYF
TGCAGTGCCACTAGGGGGGACAGTGACGGCGAGCAGTACTTC